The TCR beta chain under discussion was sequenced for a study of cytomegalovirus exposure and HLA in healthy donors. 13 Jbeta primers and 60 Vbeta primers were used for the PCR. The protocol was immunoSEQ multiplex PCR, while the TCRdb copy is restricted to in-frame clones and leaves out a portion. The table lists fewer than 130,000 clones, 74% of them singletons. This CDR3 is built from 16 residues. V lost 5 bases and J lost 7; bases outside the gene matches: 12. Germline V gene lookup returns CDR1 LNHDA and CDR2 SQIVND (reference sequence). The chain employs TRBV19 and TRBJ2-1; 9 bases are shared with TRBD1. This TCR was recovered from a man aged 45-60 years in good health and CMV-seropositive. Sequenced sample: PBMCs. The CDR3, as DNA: TGTGCCAGTAGTCTCATGGACAGGGGATCGAAGAATGAGCAGTTCTTC. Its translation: CASSLMDRGSKNEQFF.